This passage covers 9 T cell receptor beta chains from one sample sequenced in a study of OX40 agonist ivuxolimab in advanced cancers. TCRdb's table, derived via immunoSEQ multiplex PCR, lists solely in-frame clones and lacks some. The sample records about 35,000 clones, 90% to 95% being singletons. The material was CD4+ or CD8+ T cells sorted from blood, obtained in a trial of the OX40 agonist ivuxolimab. These receptors were collected from an adult with an advanced solid tumor such as melanoma, head and neck, liver or kidney cancer.

This clone was seen once. The genes are TRBV9 and TRBJ2-3; TRBD2 agrees at 9 bases. The V gene end was trimmed by 3 bases and the J gene end by 5 bases; junction bases not matched to a gene: 10. The germline gives CDR1 SGDLS, CDR2 YYNGEE. This CDR3 region has 16 residues. The CDR3 region is CASSGRLAGTRDTQYF. In nucleotides, the CDR3 is TGTGCCAGCAGCGGAAGGCTAGCGGGAACCAGAGATACGCAGTATTTT.

The rearrangement links TRBV11-2 to TRBJ2-2; TRBD2 might be the D (5 bases). CDR3 length: 14 residues. Trimming shortened V by 1 base and J by 5 bases, and 8 bases separated the two germline ends. Germline V lookup: CDR1 SGHAT, CDR2 FQNNGV. CDR3 sequence (DNA): TGTGCCAGCAGCTTAGGGGCGGGTACCGGGGAGCTGTTTTTT. As protein: CASSLGAGTGELFF. Supplemented by reference TRBV11-2 and TRBJ2-2, the full variable domain reads EAGVAQSPRYKIIEKRQSVAFWCNPISGHATLYWYQQILGQGPKLLIQFQNNGVVDDSQLPKDRFSAERLKGVDSTLKIQPAKLEDSAVYLCASSLGAGTGELFFGEGSRLTVL.

This clone occurred once. The chain links TRBV28 to TRBJ2-7; 7 bases are a match to TRBD2. The CDR3 is made up of 13 amino acids. CDR1 is MDHEN, CDR2 SYDVKM, per germline. Trimming cost V 7 bases and J 3 bases; bases outside gene matches: 6. The CDR3, as DNA: TGTGCCAGCACCCTAGCGGTAAACTACGAGCAGTACTTC. This codes for CASTLAVNYEQYF. Complete variable domain (other parts from reference TRBV28 and TRBJ2-7): DVKVTQSSRYLVKRTGEKVFLECVQDMDHENMFWYRQDPGLGLRLIYFSYDVKMKEKGDIPEGYSVSREKKERFSLILESASTNQTSMYLCASTLAVNYEQYFGPGTRLTVT.

The chain links TRBV19 to TRBJ2-1; tentative D call: TRBD2 (6 bases). V lost 0 bases, J lost 7 bases, and 16 bases lay in between. Germline loops: CDR1 LNHDA, CDR2 SQIVND (reference sequence). The CDR3 sequence is 16 residues long. The CDR3 spells CASSIDPGLGRNEQFF. The CDR3, as DNA: TGTGCCAGTAGTATAGACCCGGGTTTAGGGAGGAATGAGCAGTTCTTC. Supplemented by reference TRBV19 and TRBJ2-1, the full variable domain reads DGGITQSPKYLFRKEGQNVTLSCEQNLNHDAMYWYRQDPGQGLRLIYYSQIVNDFQKGDIAEGYSVSREKKESFPLTVTSAQKNPTAFYLCASSIDPGLGRNEQFFGPGTRLTVL.

This clone was seen once. This sequence joins TRBV19 and TRBJ2-2, with D possibly being TRBD2 (7 bases). CDR3 length: 16 amino acids. Trimming shortened V by 3 bases and J by 3 bases, and 14 bases separated the two germline ends. Germline values: CDR1 LNHDA, CDR2 SQIVND (reference sequence). The CDR3 bases are TGTGCCAGTAGTATCTCCGGGGGGCTGTACACCGGGGAGCTGTTTTTT. This codes for CASSISGGLYTGELFF.

The V and J genes are TRBV11-2 and TRBJ1-1; D is unresolved. Germline assignment: CDR1 SGHAT and CDR2 FQNNGV. This CDR3 has 10 amino acids. The V end was cut by 4 bases, the J end by 8 bases, with 5 bases between. The CDR3 spells CASSSVEAFF. CDR3 nucleotide sequence: TGTGCCAGCAGCTCGGTCGAAGCTTTCTTT.

The chain recombines TRBV19 with TRBJ1-1; TRBD1 matches at 9 bases. The germline V gene has CDR1 LNHDA and CDR2 SQIVND (reference sequence). The CDR3 length is 14 residues. The V gene end was trimmed by 11 bases and the J gene end by 7 bases; junction bases not matched to a gene: 14. CDR3 amino acids: CAPRDRDGVGEAFF. The CDR3, as DNA: TGTGCCCCTAGGGACAGGGATGGTGTAGGTGAAGCTTTCTTT.

The gene calls are TRBV7-8 and TRBJ2-7, with 7 bases that match TRBD2. V lost 5 bases to trimming and J lost 7 bases; unmatched junction nucleotides: 2. Germline CDR1 is SGHVS and CDR2 is FQNEAQ. There are 11 residues in the CDR3. CDR3 bases: TGTGCCAGCAGCGGGCGGGGGGAGCAGTACTTC. Its protein product is CASSGRGEQYF.

J is TRBJ2-7 and V is TRBV29-1, with a tentative D call TRBD2 (5 bases). Trimming left V 6 bases short and J 3 bases short, with 15 bases between. The CDR3 consists of 13 residues. The germline CDR1 and CDR2 sequences are SQVTM and ANQGSEA. CDR3 in DNA: TGCAGCGTCGCCCCCGGGAATAGCTACGAGCAGTACTTC. Protein sequence: CSVAPGNSYEQYF.